This is a list of T cell receptor beta chains from one sample in a study of T cell repertoires in cytomegalovirus infection. Each CDR3 protein gets one entry after TCRdb re-called the reads with MiXCR. The sample records 250,000 to 300,000 distinct CDR3 sequences, about 25% being singletons. The sequenced sample was PBMCs. The receptors come from a human donor in good health (CMV status not recorded). Some clones in this sample may be carry-over from other donors' samples. The CDR3 runs from the conserved cysteine through the conserved F or W. The order of the fields is J gene, V gene, D gene, CDR3 protein. D genes are given only for firm matches.

j_gene: TRBJ2-7
v_gene: TRBV5-6
d_gene: NA
CDR3aa: CASSLSGQRYEQYF

j_gene: TRBJ1-1
v_gene: TRBV29-1
d_gene: TRBD1
CDR3aa: CSASRGQGDTEAFF

j_gene: TRBJ1-1
v_gene: TRBV5-1
d_gene: TRBD1
CDR3aa: CASSLAFFQGASNTEAFF

j_gene: TRBJ2-1
v_gene: TRBV6-2/TRBV6-3
d_gene: NA
CDR3aa: CASTLPSPNEQFF

j_gene: TRBJ1-1
v_gene: TRBV20-1
d_gene: NA
CDR3aa: CSAVSTANTEAFF

j_gene: TRBJ2-7
v_gene: TRBV28
d_gene: TRBD2
CDR3aa: CASSFGSGGSYEQYF

j_gene: TRBJ2-7
v_gene: TRBV7-8
d_gene: NA
CDR3aa: CASSLGQAGSEQYF

j_gene: TRBJ2-1
v_gene: TRBV20-1
d_gene: TRBD2
CDR3aa: CSARVGTSGNNEQFF

j_gene: TRBJ1-1
v_gene: TRBV24-1
d_gene: NA
CDR3aa: CATSATDNTEAFF

j_gene: TRBJ2-1
v_gene: TRBV29-1
d_gene: TRBD2
CDR3aa: CSVDLAGVMNEQFF

j_gene: TRBJ2-1
v_gene: TRBV5-4
d_gene: NA
CDR3aa: CASSLGSRDNEQFF

j_gene: TRBJ2-1
v_gene: TRBV19
d_gene: TRBD2
CDR3aa: CASGPSGGLYNEQFF

j_gene: TRBJ1-5
v_gene: TRBV20-1
d_gene: NA
CDR3aa: CSARDSLTGGNQPQHF

j_gene: TRBJ2-3
v_gene: TRBV11-2
d_gene: NA
CDR3aa: CASSISTDTQYF

j_gene: TRBJ1-1
v_gene: TRBV20-1
d_gene: TRBD1
CDR3aa: CSAGAGGYTEAFF

j_gene: TRBJ2-5
v_gene: TRBV7-2
d_gene: TRBD2
CDR3aa: CASNQPGLAGGETQYF

j_gene: TRBJ1-6
v_gene: TRBV12-3/TRBV12-4
d_gene: TRBD1
CDR3aa: CASSLSGQGISPLHF

j_gene: TRBJ2-2
v_gene: TRBV10-3
d_gene: TRBD1
CDR3aa: CAISENRGKSGTGELFF

j_gene: TRBJ2-2
v_gene: TRBV25-1
d_gene: NA
CDR3aa: CASAVGSLTGELFF

j_gene: TRBJ2-7
v_gene: TRBV18
d_gene: TRBD1
CDR3aa: CASSPPGTGYEQYF

j_gene: TRBJ2-1
v_gene: TRBV5-1
d_gene: TRBD2
CDR3aa: CASSELAGAAEQFF

j_gene: TRBJ2-6
v_gene: TRBV2
d_gene: NA
CDR3aa: CASAGANVLTF

j_gene: TRBJ2-2
v_gene: TRBV10-3
d_gene: NA
CDR3aa: CAISESTSAGELFF

j_gene: TRBJ1-5
v_gene: TRBV18
d_gene: NA
CDR3aa: CASSGGGRYSNQPQHF

j_gene: TRBJ2-4
v_gene: TRBV11-2
d_gene: TRBD2
CDR3aa: CASSFRGSSAKNIQYF

j_gene: TRBJ2-1
v_gene: TRBV6-1
d_gene: TRBD2
CDR3aa: CASSEASGGANEQFF

j_gene: TRBJ1-5
v_gene: TRBV2
d_gene: NA
CDR3aa: CASSESKLSNQPQHF

j_gene: TRBJ1-2
v_gene: TRBV7-2
d_gene: NA
CDR3aa: CASSFRTDNYGYTF

j_gene: TRBJ1-1
v_gene: TRBV7-2
d_gene: NA
CDR3aa: CASSLGGAFTEAFF